These T cell receptor beta chains were read from a single sample in a study of blood T cell repertoires in COVID-19. The protocol was immunoSEQ multiplex PCR, while the TCRdb copy is restricted to in-frame clones and leaves out a portion. The profile shows about 83,000 clones, roughly 90% of them singletons. The sequencing sample was made of peripheral blood. The receptors come from an elderly woman with active or convalescent COVID-19. CDR3s include the opening cysteine and the closing phenylalanine or tryptophan. A D gene is named only where the DNA matches it firmly. Clone size is not always given. Where it is, it says once, few, many or a class for expanded clones.

D gene: TRBD2
clone size: few
V gene: TRBV9
J gene: TRBJ2-1
CDR3 protein: CASSVVPGGSDEQFF
CDR3 DNA: TGTGCCAGCAGCGTAGTACCGGGGGGGTCCGATGAGCAGTTCTTC

D gene: TRBD1
clone size: few
V gene: TRBV3-1/TRBV3-2
J gene: TRBJ2-7
CDR3 protein: CASSRTGYEQYF
CDR3 DNA: TGTGCCAGCAGCCGGACAGGGTACGAGCAGTACTTC

D gene: TRBD2
clone size: NA
V gene: TRBV9
J gene: TRBJ2-3
CDR3 protein: CASSAPSGLAGGFTDTQYF
CDR3 DNA: TGTGCCAGCAGCGCCCCCTCCGGGCTAGCGGGAGGGTTTACAGATACGCAGTATTTT

D gene: TRBD2
clone size: NA
V gene: TRBV6-2/TRBV6-3
J gene: TRBJ2-1
CDR3 protein: CASSYLTSGGTYNEQFF
CDR3 DNA: TGTGCCAGCAGTTACCTGACTAGCGGGGGGACCTACAATGAGCAGTTCTTC

D gene: NA
clone size: once
V gene: TRBV5-3
J gene: TRBJ2-1
CDR3 protein: CARSRHGGSNEQFF
CDR3 DNA: TGTGCCAGAAGCCGTCATGGGGGGAGCAATGAGCAGTTCTTC

D gene: NA
clone size: NA
V gene: TRBV3-1/TRBV3-2
J gene: TRBJ1-1
CDR3 protein: CASSHRSGEGNAFF
CDR3 DNA: TGTGCCAGCAGCCACAGGTCAGGGGAAGGGAATGCTTTCTTT

D gene: NA
clone size: NA
V gene: TRBV6-5
J gene: TRBJ1-5
CDR3 protein: CASSYASGQPQHF
CDR3 DNA: TGTGCCAGCAGTTACGCCTCCGGGCAGCCCCAGCATTTT

D gene: NA
clone size: NA
V gene: TRBV27
J gene: TRBJ2-7
CDR3 protein: CASSLSGLAIYEQYF
CDR3 DNA: TGTGCCAGCAGTTTATCGGGCCTAGCAATCTACGAGCAGTACTTC

D gene: NA
clone size: once
V gene: TRBV7-9
J gene: TRBJ1-1
CDR3 protein: CASSLAGGYTEAFF
CDR3 DNA: TGTGCCAGCAGCTTAGCGGGGGGTTACACTGAAGCTTTCTTT

D gene: NA
clone size: once
V gene: TRBV5-4
J gene: TRBJ1-5
CDR3 protein: CASSWEGILPNQPQHF
CDR3 DNA: TGTGCCAGCAGCTGGGAGGGGATTTTGCCTAATCAGCCCCAGCATTTT

D gene: TRBD2
clone size: few
V gene: TRBV19
J gene: TRBJ2-5
CDR3 protein: CASSIDRRTSGMLETQYF
CDR3 DNA: TGTGCCAGTAGTATAGACCGCCGGACTAGCGGTATGCTCGAGACCCAGTACTTC

D gene: NA
clone size: NA
V gene: TRBV27
J gene: TRBJ2-1
CDR3 protein: CASRARVVNEQFF
CDR3 DNA: TGTGCCAGCAGGGCCCGGGTTGTCAATGAGCAGTTCTTC

D gene: TRBD1
clone size: NA
V gene: TRBV7-2
J gene: TRBJ1-1
CDR3 protein: CASSLTQGAGTEAFF
CDR3 DNA: TGTGCCAGCAGCTTAACACAGGGGGCGGGAACTGAAGCTTTCTTT

D gene: NA
clone size: NA
V gene: TRBV28
J gene: TRBJ1-2
CDR3 protein: CASQPPGLNNYGYTF
CDR3 DNA: TGTGCCAGCCAACCCCCGGGACTGAATAACTATGGCTACACCTTC

D gene: TRBD1
clone size: NA
V gene: TRBV7-8
J gene: TRBJ1-1
CDR3 protein: CASSLALRQGVNTEAFF
CDR3 DNA: TGTGCCAGCAGCTTAGCCCTAAGACAGGGGGTGAACACTGAAGCTTTCTTT

D gene: TRBD1
clone size: once
V gene: TRBV7-9
J gene: TRBJ1-3
CDR3 protein: CASSRITGVSGNTIYF
CDR3 DNA: TGTGCCAGCAGCCGAATAACAGGGGTATCTGGAAACACCATATATTTT

D gene: TRBD1
clone size: NA
V gene: TRBV24-1
J gene: TRBJ2-7
CDR3 protein: CATSDGGQKAYEQYF
CDR3 DNA: TGTGCCACCAGTGATGGGGGACAGAAGGCCTACGAGCAGTACTTC

D gene: TRBD2
clone size: NA
V gene: TRBV4-3
J gene: TRBJ2-1
CDR3 protein: CASSPSGRGEQFF
CDR3 DNA: TGCGCCAGCAGCCCTAGCGGGAGAGGTGAGCAGTTCTTC